Described below is a single TCR beta chain sequence and its context. The data are from a study of cytomegalovirus exposure and HLA in healthy donors. Background on the study: There were 88 million or so unique TCRs (from HLA-typed donors) in an early data release.

PCR used 60 Vbeta primers and 13 Jbeta primers. Here immunoSEQ multiplex PCR was the method, and the copy in TCRdb shows in-frame clones only, minus some. Of under 200,000 clones listed, about 86% were seen once; the top ten hold nearly 2%. The germline V gene encodes CDR1 MDHEN and CDR2 SYDVKM. The V segment lost 11 bases and the J segment 5 bases; nucleotides outside the gene matches: 7. This CDR3 region has 12 residues. This clonotype was sampled from a woman younger than 30 in good health and CMV-seronegative. Sequencing was done on a sample of PBMCs. V is TRBV28 and J is TRBJ1-1; the match to TRBD1 covers 8 bases. CDR3: CAARTGNTEAFF. In DNA, the CDR3 is TGTGCCGCTCGGACAGGGAATACTGAAGCTTTCTTT.